Included here is one TCR beta chain sequence, with context. The data were obtained in a study of PD-L1 blockade in urothelial cancer. Overall study context: Prior chemotherapy ranged from 0 to 3 regimens per patient.

A spike-in of synthetic TCR analog templates was added to each PCR. Data came from immunoSEQ multiplex PCR; TCRdb stores just in-frame clones and leaves some out. The sample includes under 70,000 clones, 80% to 90% of them seen just once. The time point was: pretreatment peripheral blood. Sampling of each patient yielded between 1 and 8 specimens, collected pretreatment and on-treatment. Trimming took 6 bases from V and 1 from J, leaving 13 bases between them. The germline V gene encodes CDR1 SGHRS and CDR2 YFSETQ. This CDR3 comprises 14 residues. The sequencing here drew on PBMCs, taken around atezolizumab (anti-PD-L1) treatment. This sequence was found in a man aged 70-80 years with urothelial cancer. V usage is TRBV5-1 and J usage is TRBJ1-1; perhaps TRBD1 as D (5 bases). The CDR3 region has the DNA TGCGCCAGCAAAAGCCGACAGCAGAACACTGAAGCTTTCTTT. It is translated as CASKSRQQNTEAFF.